These 14 T cell receptor beta chains were all obtained from the same sample, sequenced in a study of T cells in Graves' hyperthyroidism and ophthalmopathy. What was amplified from RNA transcripts were TCR beta CDR3 regions. First-round RT-PCR with HTBI primers amplified the TCR CDR3 region. TCRdb re-called the multiplex PCR reads through MiXCR, storing one row per CDR3 protein. The data contain roughly 380,000 distinct CDR3 sequences, more than 11% of them singletons. Sequenced: blood. These receptor sequences come from an older woman with Graves' hyperthyroidism.

The V and J genes are TRBV18 and TRBJ1-1; perhaps TRBD1 as D (5 bases). The V and J ends lost 4 bases and 0 bases respectively, with 15 bases between them. Germline CDR1 reads KGHSH; CDR2 reads LQKENI. The CDR3 spans 16 residues. CDR3 sequence (DNA): TGTGCCAGCTCACACTATGGGGGTGAAGTGAACACTGAAGCTTTCTTT. Translation gives CASSHYGGEVNTEAFF.

The V call is TRBV20-1, the J call TRBJ2-3, with D perhaps TRBD2 (5 bases). Germline CDR1 DFQATT, CDR2 SNEGSKA (reference sequence). CDR3 length: 14 residues. The V end lost 6 bases, the J end lost 1 base, and 14 bases lay between the germline ends. This chain's CDR3 is CSAEGPQRTDTQYF. CDR3 DNA: TGCAGTGCCGAGGGTCCCCAGCGCACAGATACGCAGTATTTT.

In regard to this clonotype: The CDR3 does not close with the conserved phenylalanine or tryptophan, likely indicating a read error. The chain joins TRBV9 to TRBJ2-3; 7 nucleotides align to TRBD2. Trimming cost V 0 bases and J 3 bases; bases outside gene matches: 7. The CDR3 is 16 residues long. Germline CDR1 reads SGDLS; CDR2 reads YYNGEE. The CDR3 spells CASSVAAGVSTDTQYS. CDR3 DNA: TGTGCCAGCAGCGTAGCTGCGGGAGTAAGTACAGATACGCAGTATTCT.

At least ten counts were recorded for this clonotype. The V and J genes are TRBV2 and TRBJ2-7; the match to TRBD1 covers 10 bases. CDR1 is SNHLY, CDR2 FYNNEI, per germline. CDR3 length: 15 residues. V lost 5 bases and J lost 6; bases outside the gene matches: 10. The CDR3 DNA follows: TGTGCCAGCAGTCCCTGGGGGGGACAGGGGCGCGAGCAGTACTTC. Translating gives CASSPWGGQGREQYF. Full variable domain (missing parts from reference TRBV2 and TRBJ2-7): EPEVTQTPSHQVTQMGQEVILRCVPISNHLYFYWYRQILGQKVEFLVSFYNNEISEKSEIFDDQFSVERPDGSNFTLKIRSTKLEDSAMYFCASSPWGGQGREQYFGPGTRLTVT.

The gene calls are TRBV5-6 and TRBJ2-5; possible D gene TRBD2, 5 bases. The germline V gene has CDR1 SGHDT and CDR2 YYEEEE. The V end lost 1 base, the J end lost 1 base, and 11 bases lay between the germline ends. The CDR3 has 15 residues. The CDR3 coding sequence is TGTGCCAGCAGCTTGTTTAGCGCCCTCCAAGAGACCCAGTACTTC. Its protein is CASSLFSALQETQYF.

This clonotype showed up many times. The rearrangement links TRBV5-1 to TRBJ2-7, with D possibly called TRBD1 or TRBD2 (5 bases each). The length of the CDR3 is 14 residues. V lost 0 bases and J lost 5, with 12 bases in between. Germline CDR1 SGHRS, CDR2 YFSETQ. The CDR3 loop is CASSLGPGSDEQYF. The CDR3 nucleotides read TGCGCCAGCAGCTTGGGGCCAGGGAGCGACGAGCAGTACTTC. Complete variable domain (other parts from reference TRBV5-1 and TRBJ2-7): KAGVTQTPRYLIKTRGQQVTLSCSPISGHRSVSWYQQTPGQGLQFLFEYFSETQRNKGNFPGRFSGRQFSNSRSEMNVSTLELGDSALYLCASSLGPGSDEQYFGPGTRLTVT.

The genes are TRBV28 and TRBJ2-7, with D tentatively TRBD1 (6 bases). V lost 5 bases, J lost 3 bases, and 14 bases lay in between. Germline CDR1 reads MDHEN; CDR2 reads SYDVKM. CDR3 length: 14 amino acids. Here the CDR3 reads CASSVFGQNYEQYF. CDR3 bases: TGTGCCAGCAGTGTATTCGGACAGAACTACGAGCAGTACTTC.

The chain has TRBV7-8 and TRBJ2-1; D call uncertain. V gave up 3 bases and J gave up 0 bases, with 18 bases separating them. Germline V gene sequence: CDR1 SGHVS, CDR2 FQNEAQ. The CDR3 sequence is 18 residues long. The CDR3, as DNA: TGTGCCAGCAGCTTTACCACCCCGGACGGAAGCTCCTACAATGAGCAGTTCTTC. Amino acid sequence: CASSFTTPDGSSYNEQFF.

The rearrangement uses TRBV5-5 and TRBJ2-7, with D perhaps matching TRBD1 (6 bases). CDR1 is SGHKS, CDR2 YYEKEE, per germline (reference sequence). The CDR3 runs to 15 residues. Deletions cut 4 bases from V and 2 bases from J, with 16 bases between. The CDR3: CASSTRTGSPYEQYF. CDR3 nucleotide sequence: TGTGCCAGCAGCACCAGAACAGGGAGCCCCTACGAGCAGTACTTC.

Many counts were recorded for this clonotype. The V gene is TRBV7-9, the J gene TRBJ2-7; tentatively, D is TRBD1 (5 bases). The length of the CDR3 is 14 residues. The V gene's germline CDR1 is SEHNR and CDR2 FQNEAQ (reference sequence). Deletions cut 2 bases from V and 7 bases from J, with 15 bases between. The CDR3 bases are TGTGCCAGCAGCTTAAACGTCCCAGGGCAAGAGCAGTACTTC. Translation gives CASSLNVPGQEQYF.

The sample holds many counts of this clonotype. This chain links TRBV7-9 with TRBJ2-7, with D possibly being TRBD2 (6 bases). The CDR3 consists of 14 residues. Germline V gene sequence: CDR1 SEHNR, CDR2 FQNEAQ (reference sequence). Trimming removed 3 bases at V and 2 bases at J, with 11 bases between. CDR3 sequence (DNA): TGTGCCAGCAGCTTTCCGGGACTCCCCTACGAGCAGTACTTC. Translation: CASSFPGLPYEQYF.

This clonotype was seen many times. This chain connects TRBV5-1 to TRBJ2-1; D remains unclear. V shed 2 bases and J shed 1 base, with 4 bases lying between them. The germline CDR1 and CDR2 sequences are SGHRS and YFSETQ. The CDR3 has 13 amino acids. Here the CDR3 DNA reads TGCGCCAGCAGCTTCGGATCCTACAATGAGCAGTTCTTC. Protein product: CASSFGSYNEQFF.

This clonotype was seen repeatedly, ten times or more. This sequence joins TRBV10-3 and TRBJ2-3; 10 bases agree with TRBD2. Trimming removed 6 bases from V and 4 bases from J; junction bases left unmatched: 4. This CDR3 spans 14 amino acids. Germline V gene sequence: CDR1 ENHRY, CDR2 SYGVKD. The CDR3 nucleotides read TGTGCCATCAGCGAGCGGGAGGGCCCAGATACGCAGTATTTT. This encodes CAISEREGPDTQYF.

Many counts were recorded for this clonotype. The V and J genes are TRBV6-1 and TRBJ2-3; 8 positions match TRBD1. V trimming: 6 bases; J trimming: 2 bases; junction bases outside the gene matches: 10. This CDR3 has 16 residues. From germline, CDR1 is MNHNS and CDR2 SASEGT. The CDR3 nucleotides read TGTGCCAGCAGCACATACTCCCAGGGGGCCACAGATACGCAGTATTTT. Protein product: CASSTYSQGATDTQYF.